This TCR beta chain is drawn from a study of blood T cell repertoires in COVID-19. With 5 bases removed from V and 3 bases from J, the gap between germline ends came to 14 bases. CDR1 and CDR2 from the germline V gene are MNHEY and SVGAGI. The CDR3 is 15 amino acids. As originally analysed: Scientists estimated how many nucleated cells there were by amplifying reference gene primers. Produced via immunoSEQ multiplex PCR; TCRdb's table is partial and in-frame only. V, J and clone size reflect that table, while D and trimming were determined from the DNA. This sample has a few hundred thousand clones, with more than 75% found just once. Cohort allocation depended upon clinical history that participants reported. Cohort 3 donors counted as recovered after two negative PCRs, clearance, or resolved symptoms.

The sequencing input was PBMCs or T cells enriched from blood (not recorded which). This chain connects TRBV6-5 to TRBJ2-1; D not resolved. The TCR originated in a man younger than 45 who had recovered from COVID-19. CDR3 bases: TGTGCCAGCAGTATCCAGCGATTCTACTACAATGAGCAGTTCTTC. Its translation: CASSIQRFYYNEQFF.